This T cell receptor beta chain was recovered during a study of vaccination and CD4 T cells after COVID-19 (dated 2022 in TCRdb). Regarding the research as a whole: Convalescent patients had a positive SARS-CoV-2 result on nasal swab PCR, and of these patients, several had mild disease and one had severe disease. The convalescent cohort included six males and four females, with two Hispanic individuals, seven Caucasians, two Asians and one multiracial person. In over 8 COVID-19 convalescent patients and 4 infection-naive healthy vaccine recipients, the spike-specific CD4+ TCR repertoire before mRNA vaccination was compared with the repertoire after mRNA vaccination. Post-vaccine blood samples were obtained a median of approximately 74 days after the second vaccine dose, with a range of about 14 to 241 days. Participants got two doses of the Pfizer-BioNTech BNT162b2 vaccine (n=8) or two doses of the Moderna mRNA-1273 vaccine (n=2). Post-COVID blood samples were collected from convalescent patients a median of around 100 days after diagnosis, with a range of roughly 30 to 161 days.

Libraries were prepared through PCR. The listed sequencing device is Illumina iSeq 100. Under the source paper's analysis protocol: Non-productive sequences were removed, and CDR3s not starting with C, not ending with F or W, or shorter than 7 amino acids were discarded. Similarity between CDR3 sequences was evaluated in R version 3.6.1 using Levenshtein distances (stringdist) and unrooted phylogenetic trees (ape). Starting from the raw public reads, TCRdb applied fastp trimming at Q25, assembled clones with MiXCR and retained in-frame beta chains. Each CDR3 protein gets just one entry, which takes the most common genes and DNA from the rows behind it. These V and J calls are TCRdb output, not the study's own analysis. Recorded for this sample are 20,000 to 25,000 distinct CDR3 sequences; about 60% of them occurred a single time. Of the sample, 1.1% falls within the top ten clones. The paper as a whole reports these results and caveats: The number of convalescent patients in the study was relatively small, and the study did not examine early timepoints following natural infection. Among convalescent patients, a median around 89% of the SARS-CoV-2-reactive clones seen after vaccination appeared only after vaccination, which suggests priming specific to the vaccine. Of the vaccine-specific clones found in convalescent patients, nearly all (304 of 307) were mono-reactive for SARS-CoV-2 spike instead of being cross-reactive with common cold coronaviruses. The median number of SARS-CoV-2-reactive clonotypes rose from approximately 20 after infection to 38 after vaccination, but the change was not significant.

In the case of this clonotype: What antigen it recognizes has not been identified. Nothing much larger sits one base from this clone, and base qualities are not available.

Positive SARS-CoV-2 PCR tests in the convalescent patients dated from March to December 2020, before Alpha, Beta and Delta variants emerged in the United States. Ficoll-Paque Plus gradient centrifugation was used to isolate PBMCs from whole blood, and the isolated PBMCs were then either used fresh or cryopreserved at -140C. The sequencing used CD4+ T cells from blood, collected before SARS-CoV-2 vaccination. This receptor was obtained from a human donor who had recovered from COVID-19.

CDR3 protein: CASSFSSTGTRGYTF. The nucleotide sequence is given as TGTGCCAGCAGCTTTTCCTCAACAGGGACTCGGGGCTACACCTTC. The chain is assembled from TRBV7-2 and TRBJ1-2; TRBD1 is possibly the D segment (6 matching bases). CDR1 and CDR2 are read off the germline V gene as SGHTA and FQGNSA. V drops 3 bases and J drops 8 bases, leaving 19 bases in between. The CDR3 spans 15 residues, from the cysteine through the phenylalanine. The retained sequence is limited to the CDR3, 45 bases, with the frame set at the first base. Joined to the reference TRBV7-2 and TRBJ1-2 proteins, this CDR3 gives the full variable domain: GAGVSQSPSNKVTEKGKDVELRCDPISGHTALYWYRQSLGQGLEFLIYFQGNSAPDKSGLPSDRFSAERTGGSVSTLTIQRTQQEDSAVYLCASSFSSTGTRGYTFGSGTRLTVV.